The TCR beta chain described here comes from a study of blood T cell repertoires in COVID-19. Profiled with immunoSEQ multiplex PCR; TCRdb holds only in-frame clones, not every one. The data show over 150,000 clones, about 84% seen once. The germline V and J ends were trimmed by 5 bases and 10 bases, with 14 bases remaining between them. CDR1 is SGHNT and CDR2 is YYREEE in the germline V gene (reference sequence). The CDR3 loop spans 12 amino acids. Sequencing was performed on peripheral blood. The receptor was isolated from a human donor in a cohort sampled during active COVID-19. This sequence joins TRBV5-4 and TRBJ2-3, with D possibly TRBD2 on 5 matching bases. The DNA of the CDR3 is TGTGCCAGCAGTCAGGACCGGGGTTCGCAGTATTTT. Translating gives CASSQDRGSQYF.